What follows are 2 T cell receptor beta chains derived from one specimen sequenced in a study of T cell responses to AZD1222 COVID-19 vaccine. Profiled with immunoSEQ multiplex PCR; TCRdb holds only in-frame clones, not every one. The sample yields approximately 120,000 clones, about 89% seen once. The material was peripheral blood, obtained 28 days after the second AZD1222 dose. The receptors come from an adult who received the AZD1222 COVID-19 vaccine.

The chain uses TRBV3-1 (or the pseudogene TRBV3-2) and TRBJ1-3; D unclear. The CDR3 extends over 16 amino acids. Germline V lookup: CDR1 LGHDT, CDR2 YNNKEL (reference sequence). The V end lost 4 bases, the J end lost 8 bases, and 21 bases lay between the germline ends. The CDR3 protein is CASSPQTQTPRDTIYF. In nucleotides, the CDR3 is TGTGCCAGCAGCCCGCAGACACAGACCCCAAGAGACACCATATATTTT.

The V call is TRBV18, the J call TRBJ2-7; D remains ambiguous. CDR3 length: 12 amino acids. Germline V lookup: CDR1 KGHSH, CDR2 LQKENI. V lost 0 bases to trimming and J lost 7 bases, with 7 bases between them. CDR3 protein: CASSPPSGEQYF. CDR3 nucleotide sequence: TGTGCCAGCTCACCACCCTCTGGGGAGCAGTACTTC.